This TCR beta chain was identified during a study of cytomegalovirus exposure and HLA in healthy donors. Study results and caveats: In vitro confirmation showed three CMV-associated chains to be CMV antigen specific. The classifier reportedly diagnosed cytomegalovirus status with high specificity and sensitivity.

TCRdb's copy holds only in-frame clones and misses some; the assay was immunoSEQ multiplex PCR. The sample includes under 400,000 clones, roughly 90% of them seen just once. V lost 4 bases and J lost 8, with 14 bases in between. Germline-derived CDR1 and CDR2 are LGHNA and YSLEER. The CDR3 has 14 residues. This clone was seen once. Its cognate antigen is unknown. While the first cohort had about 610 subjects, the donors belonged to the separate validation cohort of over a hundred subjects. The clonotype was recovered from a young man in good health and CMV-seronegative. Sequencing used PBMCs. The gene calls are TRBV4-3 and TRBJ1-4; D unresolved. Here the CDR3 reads CASSLLGQAEKLFF. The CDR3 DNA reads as TGCGCCAGCAGCCTTCTCGGCCAGGCCGAAAAACTGTTTTTT.